This is a list of T cell receptor beta chains from one sample in a study of graft-versus-host responses after intestinal transplantation. Only in-frame clones appear in the TCRdb table, and some are missing; sequencing was by immunoSEQ multiplex PCR. The sample holds 74,000 or so clones, 92% seen once. The source material was PBMCs, sampled 98 days after intestinal transplantation. The origin of the receptors is a human patient who received an intestinal transplant, so some T cells may come from the graft donor. CDR3s include the opening cysteine and the closing phenylalanine or tryptophan. D genes are given only for firm matches. A clone size is listed for some rows: how often the clone was seen (once, few, many), or a class if it is expanded.

d_call	clone_size	v_call	j_call	cdr3_aa	cdr3_nt
NA	NA	TRBV4-1	TRBJ1-6	CASSQGRYNSPLHF	TGCGCCAGCAGCCAAGGGCGTTATAATTCACCCCTCCACTTT
NA	NA	TRBV7-9	TRBJ2-2	CASSALRAQLGTGELFF	TGTGCCAGCAGCGCGCTCAGGGCCCAGCTTGGGACCGGGGAGCTGTTTTTT
NA	NA	TRBV6-1	TRBJ2-3	CASSDLTDTQYF	TGTGCCAGCAGTGACCTCACAGATACGCAGTATTTT
NA	NA	TRBV25-1	TRBJ2-1	CASSERGGKTYNEQFF	TGTGCCAGCAGTGAAAGAGGGGGTAAAACCTACAATGAGCAGTTCTTC
NA	NA	TRBV19	TRBJ2-3	CASSIARTDTQYF	TGCGCCAGTAGTATTGCTCGCACAGATACGCAGTATTTT
NA	once	TRBV5-1	TRBJ2-1	CASSLVWGNEQFF	TGCGCCAGCAGCTTGGTATGGGGAAATGAGCAGTTCTTC
TRBD2	once	TRBV5-4	TRBJ2-3	CASTKITRGGVDTQYF	TGTGCCAGCACCAAAATTACGCGGGGGGGGGTAGATACGCAGTATTTT
TRBD1	NA	TRBV6-1	TRBJ2-1	CASNRDRGYNEQFF	TGTGCCAGCAATAGGGACAGGGGGTACAATGAGCAGTTCTTC
TRBD1	NA	TRBV5-1	TRBJ2-1	CASSPTGTGYNEQFF	TGCGCCAGCAGCCCAACCGGGACAGGGTACAATGAGCAGTTCTTC
NA	NA	TRBV7-3	TRBJ2-1	CASSLGTGRNEQFF	TGTGCCAGCAGCTTAGGTACAGGGAGGAATGAGCAGTTCTTC
TRBD1	NA	TRBV6-1	TRBJ1-2	CASSEGTGGDYGYTF	TGTGCCAGCAGTGAAGGGACAGGGGGAGACTATGGCTACACCTTC
NA	NA	TRBV19	TRBJ2-5	CASSWFGDNEETQYF	TGTGCCAGTAGTTGGTTTGGAGACAATGAAGAGACCCAGTACTTC
NA	NA	TRBV13	TRBJ2-1	CASSLGWQSYNEQFF	TGTGCCAGCAGCTTAGGATGGCAGTCCTACAATGAGCAGTTCTTC
TRBD2	once	TRBV7-2	TRBJ2-3	CASRTGLATDTQYF	TGTGCCAGCAGGACGGGACTAGCGACAGATACGCAGTATTTT
NA	NA	TRBV5-1	TRBJ2-1	CASSFNTRPPHNEQFF	TGCGCCAGCAGCTTTAATACCCGGCCCCCTCACAATGAGCAGTTCTTC
TRBD1	NA	TRBV7-8	TRBJ1-4	CASSRQTGKLSGFTATNEKLFF	TGTGCCAGCAGCCGCCAGACAGGGAAACTCAGCGGTTTCACTGCAACTAATGAAAAACTGTTTTTT
NA	NA	TRBV7-4	TRBJ2-3	CASRSFNCITDTQYF	TGTGCCAGCAGATCCTTTAATTGCATCACAGATACGCAGTATTTT
NA	NA	TRBV4-2	TRBJ2-5	CASSQDRETQYF	TGTGCCAGCAGCCAAGATCGAGAGACCCAGTACTTC
NA	NA	TRBV2	TRBJ2-7	CASSEEEYEQYF	TGTGCCAGCAGTGAAGAAGAGTACGAGCAGTACTTC
NA	once	TRBV7-9	TRBJ2-1	CASSLAPDVYNEQFF	TGTGCCAGCAGCTTAGCTCCTGACGTCTACAATGAGCAGTTCTTC
TRBD1	NA	TRBV6-5	TRBJ1-1	CASTMTGATHTEAFF	TGTGCCAGCACCATGACAGGGGCTACGCACACTGAAGCTTTCTTT